Each of the 25 T cell receptor beta chains below was sequenced from the same sample in a study of T-cell reconstitution after alpha-beta-depleted transplantation in children. A TCRbeta library incorporating unique molecular identifiers was prepared. From the PCR reads, TCRdb called clonotypes with MiXCR, one entry per CDR3 protein. The sample shows about 980,000 distinct CDR3 sequences, roughly 29% of them seen only once. This specimen was PBMCs, mostly from graft donor cells, taken 360 days after TCRalphabeta/CD19-depleted stem cell transplant. The receptors here all came from a boy in the first two years of life who had a stem cell transplant for SCID, so the T cells may come from the graft donor.

The chain combines TRBV7-9 with TRBJ2-3; TRBD1 might be the D (8 bases). The germline V gene encodes CDR1 SEHNR and CDR2 FQNEAQ (reference sequence). The CDR3 length is 15 residues. Trimming shortened V by 6 bases and J by 3 bases, and 16 bases separated the two germline ends. The CDR3 DNA sequence: TGTGCCAGCAGACTCACAGGGGGGGAGACAGATACGCAGTATTTT. Translation: CASRLTGGETDTQYF.

The CDR3 region has the DNA TGTGCCAGCAGCTCCGGACCTTCTGGGGCCAACGTCCTGACTTTC. Amino acids: CASSSGPSGANVLTF. The chain couples TRBV7-2 to TRBJ2-6; D not resolved. The germline V and J ends were trimmed by 4 bases and 1 base, with 8 bases remaining between them. The CDR3 extends over 15 amino acids. The germline CDR1 and CDR2 sequences are SGHTA and FQGNSA. Full variable domain (rest looked up from reference TRBV7-2 and TRBJ2-6): GAGVSQSPSNKVTEKGKDVELRCDPISGHTALYWYRQSLGQGLEFLIYFQGNSAPDKSGLPSDRFSAERTGGSVSTLTIQRTQQEDSAVYLCASSSGPSGANVLTFGAGSRLTVL.

The chain combines TRBV15 with TRBJ2-1, with 12 nucleotides matching TRBD2. Trimming cost V 4 bases and J 15 bases; bases outside gene matches: 13. The germline V gene encodes CDR1 LNHNV and CDR2 YYDKDF (reference sequence). CDR3 length: 15 amino acids. In DNA form, the CDR3 reads TGTGCCACCAGCATAAACCGACTAGCGGGGGCGCCTCCGTTCTTC. This translates into CATSINRLAGAPPFF. Full variable domain (outside the CDR3, taken from reference TRBV15 and TRBJ2-1): DAMVIQNPRYQVTQFGKPVTLSCSQTLNHNVMYWYQQKSSQAPKLLFHYYDKDFNNEADTPDNFQSRRPNTSFCFLDIRSPGLGDTAMYLCATSINRLAGAPPFFGPGTRLTVL.

This clonotype was detected a few times. This chain joins TRBV29-1 and TRBJ2-5; no definite D call. V gave up 3 bases and J gave up 3 bases, with 5 bases separating them. Germline V CDR1 and CDR2: SQVTM, ANQGSEA. The CDR3 contains 11 residues. CDR3 sequence reads: CSVETKETQYF. The CDR3 region has the DNA TGCAGCGTTGAGACGAAAGAGACCCAGTACTTC.

In its sample, this clonotype was seen many times. The rearrangement joins TRBV12-3 or TRBV12-4 to TRBJ2-7; 7 nucleotides align to TRBD1. The V segment lost 6 bases and the J segment 1 base; nucleotides outside the gene matches: 6. There are 14 residues in the CDR3. The DNA of the CDR3 is TGTGCCAGCAGGACAGGGAAGAGGTCCTACGAGCAGTACTTC. It encodes CASRTGKRSYEQYF.

This clonotype was seen repeatedly, ten times or more. The chain joins TRBV15 to TRBJ2-1, with 9 bases lining up with TRBD2. The V gene's germline CDR1 is LNHNV and CDR2 YYDKDF (reference sequence). The CDR3 sequence is 15 residues long. With V trimmed by 4 bases and J by 5 bases, 6 bases remained unmatched. CDR3 in amino acids: CATSTLAGKNNEQFF. The CDR3 DNA follows: TGTGCCACCAGCACTCTAGCGGGGAAGAACAATGAGCAGTTCTTC.

The V gene is TRBV20-1, the J gene TRBJ2-2; D is uncertain. The CDR3 sequence is 12 residues long. The V end lost 3 bases, the J end lost 6 bases, and 8 bases lay between the germline ends. Germline values: CDR1 DFQATT, CDR2 SNEGSKA (reference sequence). In DNA, the CDR3 is TGCAGTGCTAGCGGTTTTCCCGGGGAGCTGTTTTTT. It encodes CSASGFPGELFF.

This chain uses TRBV20-1 with TRBJ2-5, with TRBD2 matching 8 bases. The CDR3 covers 15 residues. The V gene end was trimmed by 0 bases and the J gene end by 1 base; junction bases not matched to a gene: 4. In germline, CDR1 is DFQATT, CDR2 SNEGSKA (reference sequence). This chain's CDR3 is CSARDHLAGQETQYF. Here the CDR3 DNA reads TGCAGTGCTAGAGATCACCTAGCGGGCCAAGAGACCCAGTACTTC.

The chain employs TRBV4-2 and TRBJ1-4, with unresolved D. In germline, CDR1 is LGHNA, CDR2 YNFKEQ. The CDR3 is made up of 16 amino acids. Between the trimmed V and J ends, which lost 0 bases and 5 bases, there was a span of 13 bases. The CDR3 here is CASSQDPAQMNEKLFF. The CDR3 DNA reads TGTGCCAGCAGCCAAGATCCGGCGCAGATGAATGAAAAACTGTTTTTT.

The chain joins TRBV23-1 to TRBJ2-1, with 8 bases identical to TRBD2. TRBV23-1 is reported as an ORF; its role is uncertain. The CDR3 sequence is 15 residues long. V lost 1 base to trimming and J lost 4 bases; unmatched junction nucleotides: 3. Written as DNA, the CDR3 is TGCGCCAGCAGTCAATGGCTAGCGGGTTACAATGAGCAGTTCTTC. This sequence encodes CASSQWLAGYNEQFF.

The genes are TRBV20-1 and TRBJ1-5, with unresolved D. This CDR3 comprises 13 residues. Trimming removed 3 bases from V and 0 bases from J, with 6 bases in between. Germline CDR1 is DFQATT and CDR2 is SNEGSKA (reference sequence). The CDR3 DNA follows: TGCAGTGCTAGGGACTATAGCAATCAGCCCCAGCATTTT. Protein sequence: CSARDYSNQPQHF.

The rearrangement joins TRBV9 to TRBJ2-3, with D perhaps matching TRBD1 or TRBD2 (5 bases each). Trimming removed 2 bases at V and 2 bases at J, with 18 bases between. Germline loops: CDR1 SGDLS, CDR2 YYNGEE. The CDR3 is 17 residues long. The CDR3 loop reads CASSVNPGKDSTDTQYF. The CDR3, as DNA: TGTGCCAGCAGCGTGAATCCAGGGAAGGACTCCACAGATACGCAGTATTTT.

The chain recombines TRBV4-2 with TRBJ2-3; unclear D gene. V was trimmed by 3 bases and J by 0 bases, leaving 16 bases between them. Germline V gives CDR1 LGHNA, CDR2 YNFKEQ. This CDR3 is built from 17 residues. CDR3 amino acids: CASSHSLGSHSTDTQYF. The DNA of the CDR3 is TGTGCCAGCAGCCATTCCCTAGGAAGCCATAGCACAGATACGCAGTATTTT.

The chain is built from TRBV5-1 and TRBJ2-2; 10 positions agree with TRBD2. The germline V gene has CDR1 SGHRS and CDR2 YFSETQ. This CDR3 region has 17 residues. The V gene end was trimmed by 4 bases and the J gene end by 6 bases; junction bases not matched to a gene: 12. The CDR3 reads CASSPAAGGPFPGELFF. Written as DNA, the CDR3 is TGCGCCAGCAGCCCCGCAGCGGGGGGGCCTTTCCCCGGGGAGCTGTTTTTT.

A few counts support this clonotype. The chain carries TRBV2 and TRBJ2-1, with D hard to call. Trimming took 5 bases from V and 2 from J, leaving 10 bases between them. Germline values: CDR1 SNHLY, CDR2 FYNNEI. CDR3 length: 14 amino acids. The DNA for the CDR3 is TGTGCCAGCAGTTCTCCGTCCCCCTACAATGAGCAGTTCTTC. The encoded protein is CASSSPSPYNEQFF.

The CDR3 is CASGPGGFNTGELFF. The CDR3 DNA sequence: TGTGCCAGCGGCCCAGGAGGATTCAACACCGGGGAGCTGTTTTTT. V gene TRBV7-2 combines with J gene TRBJ2-2, with D possibly TRBD2 on 5 matching bases. This CDR3 has 15 residues. The V end was cut by 8 bases, the J end by 2 bases, with 15 bases between. The V gene's germline CDR1 is SGHTA and CDR2 FQGNSA.

This sequence joins TRBV4-2 and TRBJ2-7; 7 positions match TRBD1. The CDR3 length is 15 residues. The ends lost 4 bases at V and 2 bases at J; junction bases unmatched: 8. Germline CDR1 is LGHNA and CDR2 is YNFKEQ. The CDR3: CASSPSNRGPYEQYF. Written as DNA, the CDR3 is TGTGCCAGCAGCCCATCGAACAGGGGACCCTACGAGCAGTACTTC.

V usage is TRBV6-1 and J usage is TRBJ1-2; D possibly corresponds to TRBD1 (5 bases). Trimming cost V 7 bases and J 2 bases, with 17 bases left between them. The CDR3 extends over 15 amino acids. Germline CDR1 MNHNS, CDR2 SASEGT. CDR3 DNA sequence: TGTGCCAGCAAATTCAGGCCAGGGTTCAACTATGGCTACACCTTC. Translation: CASKFRPGFNYGYTF.

The chain links TRBV6-5 to TRBJ2-4; TRBD2 is a possible D gene (5 bases). CDR3 size: 16 residues. The germline V gene encodes CDR1 MNHEY and CDR2 SVGAGI. V lost 2 bases, J lost 0 bases, and 11 bases lay in between. In DNA form, the CDR3 reads TGTGCCAGCAGTTACCCGGAGGACCTAGCCAAAAACATTCAGTACTTC. It translates to CASSYPEDLAKNIQYF.

The genes are TRBV5-1 and TRBJ2-1; the D gene is possibly TRBD1 (5 bases). The CDR3 spans 15 residues. The germline V and J ends were trimmed by 4 bases and 0 bases, with 11 bases remaining between them. Looked up from germline, CDR1 is SGHRS and CDR2 is YFSETQ. CDR3 in DNA: TGCGCCAGCAGCCGGACAAAGAGCTCCTACAATGAGCAGTTCTTC. This encodes CASSRTKSSYNEQFF.

This clonotype was counted at least ten times. This CDR3 reads CASSPDGGSKLFF. The CDR3 nucleotides read TGTGCCAGCAGCCCTGACGGGGGTTCAAAACTGTTTTTT. The chain employs TRBV7-9 and TRBJ1-4, with D perhaps matching TRBD1 (5 bases). Trimming pared 5 bases from V and 10 bases from J, leaving 14 bases between. This CDR3 comprises 13 residues. Germline assignment: CDR1 SEHNR and CDR2 FQNEAQ (reference sequence). Drawing the rest from reference TRBV7-9 and TRBJ1-4, the complete variable domain is DTGVSQNPRHKITKRGQNVTFRCDPISEHNRLYWYRQTLGQGPEFLTYFQNEAQLEKSRLLSDRFSAERPKGSFSTLEIQRTEQGDSAMYLCASSPDGGSKLFFGSGTQLSVL.

This rearrangement joins TRBV11-2 to TRBJ2-7; TRBD2 aligns across 8 bases. CDR1 and CDR2 from the germline V gene are SGHAT and FQNNGV. This CDR3 comprises 15 residues. After removal of 5 bases from V and 3 bases from J, the junction contained 9 bases not matched to a gene. The CDR3 reads CASSPRTSQDYEQYF. The DNA of the CDR3 is TGTGCCAGCAGCCCCAGGACTAGCCAAGACTACGAGCAGTACTTC.

The chain has TRBV6-2 or TRBV6-3 and TRBJ2-1; D ambiguous. The V gene lost 6 bases and the J gene lost 10 bases, with 10 bases spanning the gap. Germline V lookup: CDR1 MNHEY, CDR2 SVGEGT. The CDR3 extends over 11 amino acids. CDR3 in amino acids: CASSLLTEQFF. In DNA, the CDR3 is TGTGCCAGCAGCCTCCTCACAGAGCAGTTCTTC.

The J gene is TRBJ2-5, the V gene TRBV5-1; D gene ambiguous. The V gene's germline CDR1 is SGHRS and CDR2 YFSETQ. This CDR3 has 15 residues. The ends were cut back, 0 bases at V and 1 base at J, with 10 bases in the middle. The CDR3 is CASSLAGLTQETQYF. The CDR3 DNA reads TGCGCCAGCAGCTTGGCCGGGTTAACCCAAGAGACCCAGTACTTC.

This clonotype was detected only a few times. This chain joins TRBV7-2 and TRBJ1-5; the D is unclear. The CDR3 contains 14 residues. Per germline, CDR1 SGHTA and CDR2 FQGNSA. V was cut by 5 bases and J by 0 bases, with 8 bases left in between. DNA for the CDR3: TGTGCCAGCAGCGCAGAGTATAGCAATCAGCCCCAGCATTTT. Its translation: CASSAEYSNQPQHF. The full variable domain, rest sourced from reference TRBV7-2 and TRBJ1-5, is GAGVSQSPSNKVTEKGKDVELRCDPISGHTALYWYRQSLGQGLEFLIYFQGNSAPDKSGLPSDRFSAERTGGSVSTLTIQRTQQEDSAVYLCASSAEYSNQPQHFGDGTRLSIL.